This T cell receptor (beta chain) is drawn from a study of blood T cell repertoires in COVID-19. About the study: Researchers got acute and convalescent COVID-19 samples from the United States, Italy and Spain. Sample material is recorded as cDNA or gDNA derived from T cells, B-cell-depleted T cells, or PBMCs.

As originally analysed: Nucleated cell number was recorded as an estimate derived from reference gene primer amplification. Repertoires were generated with immunoSEQ multiplex PCR, while TCRdb's copy carries only in-frame clones and drops some. The V and J calls and clone size are taken from that table; D and trimming were inferred from the DNA. Found here are 200,000 to 300,000 clones, nearly 85% of them singletons; the top ten hold around 5.5%. V was shortened by 3 bases and J by 4 bases, with 13 bases between the two germline ends. The CDR3 has 15 residues. Germline assignment: CDR1 SGDLS and CDR2 YYNGEE.

The V and J genes are TRBV9 and TRBJ1-4, with unresolved D. The source material was peripheral blood. This clonotype originated in a human donor in a cohort sampled during active COVID-19. The CDR3 nucleotides read TGTGCCAGCAGCGCCACGGCGGGATTTAATGAAAAACTGTTTTTT. This sequence encodes CASSATAGFNEKLFF.